This entry concerns a single T cell receptor beta chain. The data originate from a study of OX40 agonist ivuxolimab in advanced cancers. Only in-frame clones appear in the TCRdb table, and some are missing; sequencing was by immunoSEQ multiplex PCR. The sample yields about 28,000 clones, approximately 90% seen once. Sample: CD4+ or CD8+ T cells sorted from blood, taken in a trial of the OX40 agonist ivuxolimab. The TCR sequence derives from an adult with an advanced solid tumor such as melanoma, head and neck, liver or kidney cancer.

The CDR3, as DNA: TGTGCCAGCAGCCAAGGAGACTCAAGCGCAGATACGCAGTATTTT. This codes for CASSQGDSSADTQYF. The V gene is TRBV14, the J gene TRBJ2-3; D remains unclear. CDR3 length equals 15 residues. V was pared by 1 base and J by 4 bases, with 12 bases between. CDR1 is SGHDN, CDR2 FVKESK, per germline.